One T cell receptor (beta chain) is described in this entry. CDR1 and CDR2 (germline): SGHNT, YYREEE (reference sequence). V lost 1 base to trimming and J lost 9 bases; unmatched junction nucleotides: 4. The CDR3 covers 13 residues. Genomic DNA provided the template from which TCR beta VDJ and CDR3 profiles were obtained. TCRdb re-called the reads with MiXCR, one entry per CDR3 protein. The sample records some 200,000 distinct CDR3 sequences, roughly 35% being singletons. These data are taken from a study of CD8+CD57+ T cells in acquired aplastic anemia. Input material: sorted CD4+, CD8+, or CD8+CD57+ T cells (not recorded which) from PBMCs. This TCR was sampled from a human donor in good health, serving as a control. The V gene is TRBV5-4, the J gene TRBJ2-3, with 8 bases fitting TRBD1. CDR3 residues: CASSLTGQGTQYF. In nucleotides, the CDR3 is TGTGCCAGCAGCTTGACCGGACAGGGAACGCAGTATTTT.